The 25 T cell receptor beta chains given below trace back to one sample, sequenced in a study of T cell clones after liver transplantation. TCRdb's copy holds only in-frame clones and misses some; the assay was immunoSEQ multiplex PCR. The table has several thousand clones, about 75% seen once; the top ten hold roughly 18%. This specimen was CD8+ T cells from blood, taken before liver transplant. These receptors all stem from a human donor who received a liver transplant.

This clone has just a few counts. The V and J genes are TRBV11-2 and TRBJ2-7; 9 bases align to TRBD1. Germline-derived CDR1 and CDR2 are SGHAT and FQNNGV. Trimming removed 5 bases from V and 6 bases from J; junction bases left unmatched: 8. This CDR3 has 14 amino acids. This chain's CDR3 is CASSTGQGQREQYF. The CDR3 coding sequence is TGTGCCAGCAGCACGGGACAGGGACAACGCGAGCAGTACTTC.

V gene TRBV6-5 combines with J gene TRBJ2-7; D unclear. CDR1 is MNHEY, CDR2 SVGAGI, per germline. This CDR3 is built from 12 residues. V lost 6 bases, J lost 0 bases, and 6 bases lay in between. The CDR3 DNA sequence: TGTGCCAGCAGGGCTCTCTCCTACGAGCAGTACTTC. Amino acid sequence: CASRALSYEQYF.

The V call is TRBV29-1, the J call TRBJ2-3, with 10 bases identical to TRBD1. This CDR3 comprises 14 residues. With V trimmed by 5 bases and J by 5 bases, 7 bases remained unmatched. In germline, CDR1 is SQVTM, CDR2 ANQGSEA. The CDR3 DNA reads as TGCAGCGTTCTAGGGACAGGGGTCAGAGATACGCAGTATTTT. This sequence encodes CSVLGTGVRDTQYF.

The chain couples TRBV9 to TRBJ2-3, with TRBD2 identical over 10 bases. The CDR3 is made up of 17 amino acids. Germline values: CDR1 SGDLS, CDR2 YYNGEE. J gave up 5 bases and V 0 bases, and 9 bases lay outside the gene matches. The CDR3 loop is CASSVEASGGAGDTQYF. The CDR3 nucleotides read TGTGCCAGCAGCGTAGAGGCCAGCGGGGGGGCGGGAGATACGCAGTATTTT.

This sequence joins TRBV5-3 and TRBJ2-7; 9 bases map to TRBD1. TRBV5-3 qualifies as an ORF whose function is uncertain. This CDR3 region has 14 residues. The J segment lost 2 bases and the V segment lost 8 bases, leaving 8 bases of the junction unmatched. For the CDR3, the DNA is TGTGCCAGCAGGGAAGGGACAGGGACCTACGAGCAGTACTTC. Translated: CASREGTGTYEQYF.

This clone came up once. DNA for the CDR3: TGTGCCAGCAGTTACTTCTCGGGACTTTGGACTGAAGCTTTCTTT. This codes for CASSYFSGLWTEAFF. This chain joins TRBV27 and TRBJ1-1; D possibly corresponds to TRBD1 (5 bases). The V gene lost 4 bases and the J gene lost 5 bases, with 17 bases spanning the gap. The CDR3 spans 15 residues. Germline-derived CDR1 and CDR2 are MNHEY and SMNVEV (reference sequence).

The chain has TRBV7-9 and TRBJ2-5, with TRBD2 identical over 8 bases. In germline, CDR1 is SEHNR, CDR2 FQNEAQ (reference sequence). V trimming: 5 bases; J trimming: 4 bases; junction bases outside the gene matches: 6. CDR3 length: 14 amino acids. The CDR3 nucleotides are TGTGCCAGCAGCCGGAGCGGGAGTGCAGAGACCCAGTACTTC. Protein sequence: CASSRSGSAETQYF. The full variable domain, with the rest looked up from reference TRBV7-9 and TRBJ2-5, is DTGVSQNPRHKITKRGQNVTFRCDPISEHNRLYWYRQTLGQGPEFLTYFQNEAQLEKSRLLSDRFSAERPKGSFSTLEIQRTEQGDSAMYLCASSRSGSAETQYFGPGTRLLVL.

The V gene is TRBV14, the J gene TRBJ1-2, with 8 bases fitting TRBD1. The CDR3 loop spans 14 amino acids. In germline, CDR1 is SGHDN, CDR2 FVKESK. Trimming took 4 bases from V and 6 from J; bases not matched to a gene: 7. For the CDR3, the DNA is TGTGCCAGCAGCCGCAGGGGGCGCAGGGATGGCTACACCTTC. Translated: CASSRRGRRDGYTF.

This clone was seen a few times. This chain connects TRBV30 to TRBJ1-5, with unresolved D. This CDR3 region has 12 residues. V was clipped by 1 base and J by 7 bases, with 8 bases between them. Germline V gene lookup returns CDR1 GTSNPN and CDR2 SVGIG (reference sequence). The CDR3 region is CAWSEGGQPQHF. CDR3 sequence (DNA): TGTGCCTGGAGTGAAGGAGGCCAGCCCCAGCATTTT.

The chain joins TRBV5-1 to TRBJ1-1; weak D call: TRBD1 (6 bases). Germline V lookup: CDR1 SGHRS, CDR2 YFSETQ. V was pared by 3 bases and J by 12 bases, with 12 bases between. This CDR3 region has 11 residues. The CDR3 reads CASSSRDNTFF. As DNA, the CDR3 is TGCGCCAGCAGCTCCCGGGACAACACTTTCTTT.

This chain joins TRBV5-6 and TRBJ2-6, with D possibly matching TRBD1 (7 bases). This CDR3 region has 15 residues. Trimming removed 4 bases from V and 3 bases from J, with 11 bases in between. Looked up from germline, CDR1 is SGHDT and CDR2 is YYEEEE. CDR3 in DNA: TGTGCCAGCAGCCCAGGGGGACTTGGGGCCAACGTCCTGACTTTC. It specifies CASSPGGLGANVLTF.

The gene calls are TRBV27 and TRBJ2-1; tentatively, D is TRBD2 (7 bases). From germline, CDR1 is MNHEY and CDR2 SMNVEV (reference sequence). The germline V and J ends were trimmed by 8 bases and 7 bases, with 18 bases remaining between them. The CDR3 runs to 14 residues. CDR3 in DNA: TGTGCCAGCCGGAGAGGGGGGGCCAGGAATGAGCAGTTCTTC. The encoded protein is CASRRGGARNEQFF.

The V gene is TRBV27, the J gene TRBJ2-2; 8 positions match TRBD2. The CDR3 has 18 residues. J lost 7 bases, V lost 4 bases, and 17 bases had no gene match. The V gene's germline CDR1 is MNHEY and CDR2 SMNVEV (reference sequence). For the CDR3, the DNA is TGTGCCAGCAGTTCCGATTCTTGGTCGGGGGGGCAAATCGGGGAGCTGTTTTTT. Translation gives CASSSDSWSGGQIGELFF.

The chain carries TRBV7-2 and TRBJ1-1; TRBD1 is a possible D gene (6 bases). This CDR3 has 16 amino acids. Trimming left V 2 bases short and J 1 base short, with 14 bases between. The germline gives CDR1 SGHTA, CDR2 FQGNSA. The chain's CDR3 is CASSLNGGGGNTEAFF. The CDR3 nucleotides read TGTGCCAGCAGCTTAAATGGGGGCGGCGGGAACACTGAAGCTTTCTTT.

The chain uses TRBV27 and TRBJ1-2; D not certain. Germline lookup yields CDR1 MNHEY and CDR2 SMNVEV (reference sequence). The ends were cut back, 3 bases at V and 2 bases at J, with 7 bases in the middle. CDR3 size: 13 residues. The chain's CDR3 is CASSFEGNYGYTF. CDR3 DNA: TGTGCCAGCAGTTTTGAGGGCAACTATGGCTACACCTTC.

The chain has TRBV4-2 and TRBJ2-7; D is undetermined. From germline, CDR1 is LGHNA and CDR2 YNFKEQ. Trimming took off 1 base at V and 0 bases at J, with 10 bases between the two ends. The CDR3 has 15 amino acids. The CDR3: CASSQGAASSYEQYF. The CDR3 DNA follows: TGTGCCAGCAGCCAAGGGGCAGCAAGCTCCTACGAGCAGTACTTC.

The genes are TRBV10-2 and TRBJ2-3, with D perhaps TRBD2 (6 bases). Between the trimmed V and J ends, which lost 3 bases and 4 bases, there was a span of 11 bases. From germline, CDR1 is WSHSY and CDR2 SAAADI. The CDR3 consists of 14 residues. The CDR3 here is CASSDREEADTQYF. The CDR3 DNA reads TGCGCCAGCAGTGACAGGGAGGAAGCAGATACGCAGTATTTT.

This clone appeared once. The V gene is TRBV25-1, the J gene TRBJ1-5, with a tentative D call TRBD1 (5 bases). CDR1 and CDR2 from the germline V gene are MGHDK and SYGVNS. CDR3 length equals 15 residues. V was trimmed by 2 bases and J by 2 bases, leaving 10 bases between them. For the CDR3, the DNA is TGTGCCAGCAGTGAAGGGGGAAAAGGCAATCAGCCCCAGCATTTT. Its protein product is CASSEGGKGNQPQHF.

The rearrangement uses TRBV9 and TRBJ2-5, with 7 bases fitting TRBD2. This CDR3 region has 16 residues. With V trimmed by 4 bases and J by 2 bases, 11 bases remained unmatched. Germline lookup yields CDR1 SGDLS and CDR2 YYNGEE. DNA for the CDR3: TGTGCCAGCAGCCCAGAGAGCGGGGCCCTTCAAGAGACCCAGTACTTC. This translates into CASSPESGALQETQYF.

This clone was counted a few times. The chain couples TRBV9 to TRBJ1-5; D is possibly TRBD1 (5 bases). V was trimmed by 4 bases and J by 3 bases, leaving 8 bases between them. CDR1 is SGDLS and CDR2 is YYNGEE in the germline V gene. The CDR3 runs 13 residues. CDR3 sequence: CASSRGDNQPQHF. The CDR3 coding sequence is TGTGCCAGCAGCAGGGGTGACAATCAGCCCCAGCATTTT.

This clone has a handful of counts. The J gene is TRBJ2-3, the V gene TRBV6-5; D may be TRBD2 (5 bases). The CDR3 is 13 residues long. CDR1 and CDR2 (germline): MNHEY, SVGAGI. V lost 4 bases and J lost 6, with 11 bases in between. CDR3 region: CASSSPGGDTQYF. The CDR3 DNA reads as TGTGCCAGCAGTTCCCCCGGCGGGGATACGCAGTATTTT.

This clone was detected only a few times. The rearrangement uses TRBV21-1 and TRBJ1-5; the listed D gene, TRBD1, was not tested against the DNA. TRBV21-1 is a known pseudogene. This CDR3 contains 16 residues. The CDR3 DNA follows: TGTGCCAGCAGCAAAGATAGGGACAGGGCAAGACAGCCCCAGCATTTT. Protein sequence: CASSKDRDRARQPQHF.

The chain links TRBV7-9 to TRBJ1-1, with D possibly matching TRBD1 (5 bases). Trimming stripped 6 bases from V and 0 bases from J, with 11 bases between. CDR1 is SEHNR and CDR2 is FQNEAQ in the germline V gene (reference sequence). The CDR3 spans 14 residues. CDR3 nucleotides: TGTGCCAGCAGAGCCGGGACTGTGAACACTGAAGCTTTCTTT. Translated, it gives CASRAGTVNTEAFF.

This chain links TRBV4-2 with TRBJ2-6; TRBD2 is a possible D gene (5 bases). With 3 bases removed from V and 2 bases from J, the gap between germline ends came to 14 bases. The CDR3 has 17 amino acids. From germline, CDR1 is LGHNA and CDR2 YNFKEQ. CDR3 residues: CASSQDALEAGANVLTF. The CDR3 DNA is TGTGCCAGCAGCCAGGATGCCCTGGAGGCTGGGGCCAACGTCCTGACTTTC.

The chain employs TRBV1 and TRBJ2-1; whether TRBD1, the table's D call, matches the DNA was not checked. TRBV1 is noted as a pseudogene. This CDR3 has 15 amino acids. The CDR3 loop reads CTSSQGDRAGGEQFF. The CDR3 region has the DNA TGCACCAGCAGCCAAGGGGACAGGGCTGGGGGTGAGCAGTTCTTC.